A selection of T cell receptor beta chains follows, all from one sample in a study of CD8 T cells in ankylosing spondylitis. TCRdb reprocessed the 5' RACE reads with MiXCR, giving one entry per CDR3 protein. The sample carries some 450,000 distinct CDR3 sequences, 15% to 20% recorded once. The sequencing sample was made of blood, either unsorted or a sorted T cell fraction (not recorded which). The source is a male donor with ankylosing spondylitis. Both conserved end residues are part of each CDR3. Each record gives: V gene, J gene, CDR3 protein.

V gene: TRBV27; J gene: TRBJ2-4; CDR3 protein: CASSPLNGNIQYF
V gene: TRBV4-1; J gene: TRBJ2-1; CDR3 protein: CASSPQRGAGVGPYNEQFF
V gene: TRBV7-9; J gene: TRBJ2-3; CDR3 protein: CASSRGTSGSTDTQYF
V gene: TRBV7-9; J gene: TRBJ2-1; CDR3 protein: CASTMTSSYNEQFF
V gene: TRBV11-2; J gene: TRBJ2-7; CDR3 protein: CASSVGPGTYEQYF
V gene: TRBV20-1; J gene: TRBJ2-7; CDR3 protein: CSASRSFYEQYF
V gene: TRBV7-8; J gene: TRBJ1-5; CDR3 protein: CASSPRTDQPQHF
V gene: TRBV6-5; J gene: TRBJ1-6; CDR3 protein: CASSYGVGARASYNSPLHF
V gene: TRBV11-2; J gene: TRBJ2-3; CDR3 protein: CASSFVRQGRAQYF
V gene: TRBV4-2; J gene: TRBJ2-7; CDR3 protein: CASSQDRGGLPTYEQYF
V gene: TRBV18; J gene: TRBJ2-1; CDR3 protein: CASSSGVHNEQFF
V gene: TRBV6-5; J gene: TRBJ1-2; CDR3 protein: CASRDEGYGYTF
V gene: TRBV20-1; J gene: TRBJ1-2; CDR3 protein: CSARAGDRDYGYTF
V gene: TRBV6-4; J gene: TRBJ2-1; CDR3 protein: CASSDSTARGYNEQFF
V gene: TRBV5-1; J gene: TRBJ2-2; CDR3 protein: CASSSSRVSTNTGELFF
V gene: TRBV18; J gene: TRBJ2-7; CDR3 protein: CASSPGLALEQYF
V gene: TRBV20-1; J gene: TRBJ1-6; CDR3 protein: CSARETDSPLHF
V gene: TRBV12-1; J gene: TRBJ1-1; CDR3 protein: CASSFVSSGGFRNTEAFF
V gene: TRBV18; J gene: TRBJ2-5; CDR3 protein: CASSLTLQETQYF
V gene: TRBV7-2; J gene: TRBJ1-2; CDR3 protein: CASSLSESGYTF
V gene: TRBV4-3; J gene: TRBJ1-1; CDR3 protein: CASSPEPVMNTEAFF
V gene: TRBV3-1; J gene: TRBJ2-5; CDR3 protein: CASSQGVSGVETQYF
V gene: TRBV5-1; J gene: TRBJ1-1; CDR3 protein: CASNLQPEMNTEAFF
V gene: TRBV3-1; J gene: TRBJ2-1; CDR3 protein: CASSQVTGTGLHEQFF
V gene: TRBV20-1; J gene: TRBJ2-1; CDR3 protein: CSAGGDRTNEQFF
V gene: TRBV24-1; J gene: TRBJ1-2; CDR3 protein: CATSDNRVGGVYGYTF
V gene: TRBV27; J gene: TRBJ1-2; CDR3 protein: CASSFRGYGYTF
V gene: TRBV11-2; J gene: TRBJ2-5; CDR3 protein: CASSLGLVGETQYF
V gene: TRBV5-6; J gene: TRBJ1-6; CDR3 protein: CASSLADSRDSPLHF
V gene: TRBV5-6; J gene: TRBJ2-5; CDR3 protein: CASSPSGSFAETQYF
V gene: TRBV20-1; J gene: TRBJ2-7; CDR3 protein: CSARIGMSYEQYF
V gene: TRBV10-3; J gene: TRBJ2-5; CDR3 protein: CAISSGQETQYF
V gene: TRBV20-1; J gene: TRBJ2-7; CDR3 protein: CSAREARAGEQYF
V gene: TRBV2; J gene: TRBJ1-6; CDR3 protein: CASSPGTQLSGPLHF
V gene: TRBV6-2/TRBV6-3; J gene: TRBJ1-5; CDR3 protein: CASSSSGPNQPQHF
V gene: TRBV5-1; J gene: TRBJ2-1; CDR3 protein: CASSLLAGVHNEQFF
V gene: TRBV11-2; J gene: TRBJ2-7; CDR3 protein: CASSLSLANSYEQYF
V gene: TRBV7-3; J gene: TRBJ1-1; CDR3 protein: CASRSDNGNTEAFF
V gene: TRBV9; J gene: TRBJ2-5; CDR3 protein: CASSQIGLAEQETQYF
V gene: TRBV27; J gene: TRBJ2-4; CDR3 protein: CASGSTGAKNIQYF
V gene: TRBV5-1; J gene: TRBJ1-1; CDR3 protein: CASSPSQGKNTEAFF
V gene: TRBV12-3/TRBV12-4; J gene: TRBJ2-2; CDR3 protein: CASSLRGGLMNGELFF
V gene: TRBV2; J gene: TRBJ1-1; CDR3 protein: CASSKQGGAFF
V gene: TRBV29-1; J gene: TRBJ2-3; CDR3 protein: CSVEFGDTQYF
V gene: TRBV6-1; J gene: TRBJ1-5; CDR3 protein: CASTPDSRNQPQHF